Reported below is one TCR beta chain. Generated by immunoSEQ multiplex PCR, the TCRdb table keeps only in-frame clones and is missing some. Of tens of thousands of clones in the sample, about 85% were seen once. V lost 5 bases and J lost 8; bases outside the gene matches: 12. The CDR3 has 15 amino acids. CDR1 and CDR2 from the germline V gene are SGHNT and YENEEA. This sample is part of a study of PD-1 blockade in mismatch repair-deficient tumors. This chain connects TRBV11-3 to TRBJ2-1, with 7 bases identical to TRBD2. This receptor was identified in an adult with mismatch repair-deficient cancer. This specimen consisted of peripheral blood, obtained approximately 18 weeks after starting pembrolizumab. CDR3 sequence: CASSKEGRGRDEQFF. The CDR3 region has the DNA TGTGCCAGCAGCAAAGAAGGGAGGGGAAGGGATGAGCAGTTCTTC.